This T cell receptor beta chain was recovered during a study of shared clonotypes between healthy human individuals. Germline trimming cut 2 bases from V and 2 bases from J; bases unmatched to any gene: 8. The length of the CDR3 is 16 residues. The germline V gene encodes CDR1 WSHSY and CDR2 SAAADI. Sorted-subset replicate PCRs used 150 to 200 ng DNA, approximately 33,000 T cell genomes. Original methodology: Owing to the provision of junction-only sequences devoid of quality scores by immunoSEQ, filtering differed. Sequencing used immunoSEQ multiplex PCR; TCRdb keeps in-frame clones, though not all of them. V and J calls and clone size are copied from that table; D and trimming were computed from the DNA. The sample carries 1.5 million to 2.5 million clones, approximately 94% recorded once. Naive CD8 isolation took CD45RO-negative cells positively selected for CCR7 and excluded terminally differentiated effector memory CD45RA+ cells. None of the donors, who were healthy HIV-negative adults, had recently had acute infections or vaccinations.

This clone was detected only a few times. The sample comprised naive CD8+ T cells sorted from blood. The chain carries TRBV10-2 and TRBJ2-7, with TRBD2 matching over 8 bases. The origin of this receptor is a young man in good health. CDR3 residues: CASSEPLPGGPYEQYF. CDR3 in DNA: TGCGCCAGCAGTGAGCCCCTCCCGGGGGGGCCCTACGAGCAGTACTTC.